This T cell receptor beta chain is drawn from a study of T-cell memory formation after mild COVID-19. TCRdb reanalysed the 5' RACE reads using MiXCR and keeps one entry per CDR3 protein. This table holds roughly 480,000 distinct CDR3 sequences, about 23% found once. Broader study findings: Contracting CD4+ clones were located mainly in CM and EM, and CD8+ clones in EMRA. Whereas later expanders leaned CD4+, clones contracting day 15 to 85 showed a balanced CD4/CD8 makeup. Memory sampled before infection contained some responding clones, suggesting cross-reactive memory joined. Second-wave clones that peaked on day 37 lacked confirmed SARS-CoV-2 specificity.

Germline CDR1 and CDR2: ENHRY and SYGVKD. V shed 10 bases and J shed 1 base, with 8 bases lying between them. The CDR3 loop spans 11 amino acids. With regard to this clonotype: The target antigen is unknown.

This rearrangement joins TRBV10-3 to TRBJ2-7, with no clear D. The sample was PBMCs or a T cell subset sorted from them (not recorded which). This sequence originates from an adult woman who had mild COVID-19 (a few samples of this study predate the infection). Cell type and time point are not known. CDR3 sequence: CATTQSYEQYF. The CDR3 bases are TGTGCCACCACCCAGTCCTACGAGCAGTACTTC.